This T cell receptor (beta chain) was recorded in a study of neurological immune-mediated disorders. Overall study results and limits: It was HTLV-1-associated myelopathy that showed the most TCR clonal expansion, while multiple sclerosis showed the least, falling below healthy controls. The absence of any CDR3 amino acid sequence shared by expanded clones across subjects suggests that repertoires were private in all groups.

The sample's time point: technical triplicate 2. Sorted libraries drew on about a million CD4+ or CD8+ T cells. 5'RACE with 10-nucleotide random UMIs generated the cDNA. From the 5' RACE reads, TCRdb called clonotypes with MiXCR, one entry per CDR3 protein. The table shows fewer than 40,000 distinct CDR3 sequences, with about 14% occurring only once. Turning to this clonotype: Its antigen remains unidentified.

CDR3 size: 17 residues. In germline, CDR1 is MNHEY, CDR2 SVGEGT. V shed 5 bases, J shed 0 bases, and the junction held 6 bases outside the gene matches. Input material: CD4+ T cells from blood. The clonotype originates from a female donor with HTLV-1-associated myelopathy (HAM/TSP). V and J are TRBV6-2 or TRBV6-3 and TRBJ2-3; 12 bases line up with TRBD2. The CDR3 DNA reads as TGTGCCAGCAGTCCGCGACTAGCGGGGGTTAGCACAGATACGCAGTATTTT. It codes for CASSPRLAGVSTDTQYF.